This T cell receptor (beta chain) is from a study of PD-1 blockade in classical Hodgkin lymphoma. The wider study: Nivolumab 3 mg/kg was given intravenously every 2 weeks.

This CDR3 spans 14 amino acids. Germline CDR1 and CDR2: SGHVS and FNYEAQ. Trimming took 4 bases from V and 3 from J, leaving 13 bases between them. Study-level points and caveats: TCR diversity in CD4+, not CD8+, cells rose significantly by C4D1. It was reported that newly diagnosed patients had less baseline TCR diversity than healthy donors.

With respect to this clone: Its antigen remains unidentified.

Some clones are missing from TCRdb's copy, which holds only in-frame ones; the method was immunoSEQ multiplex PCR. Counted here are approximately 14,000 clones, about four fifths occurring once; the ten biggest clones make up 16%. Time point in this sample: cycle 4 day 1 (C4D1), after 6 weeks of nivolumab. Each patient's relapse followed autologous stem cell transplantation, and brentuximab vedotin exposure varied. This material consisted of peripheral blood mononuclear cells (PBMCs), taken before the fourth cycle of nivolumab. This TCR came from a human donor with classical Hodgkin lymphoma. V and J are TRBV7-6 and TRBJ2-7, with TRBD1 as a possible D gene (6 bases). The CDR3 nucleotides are TGTGCCAGCAGCTCAGGTACAGGGTTCTACGAGCAGTACTTC. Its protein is CASSSGTGFYEQYF.